The clone carrying this T cell receptor (beta chain) showed up many times. The antigen is not known. The library was built from roughly 400 ng RNA with molecular barcoded adaptors for alpha/delta and beta/gamma chains. TCRdb recomputed calls from the reads with MiXCR, one row per CDR3 protein. Counted here are 50,000 or so distinct CDR3 sequences, 15% to 20% occurring once; the ten biggest clones make up 15%. The record originates from a study of read filtering for tumor transcriptome and immune sequencing. The overall study: R-ISS stage counts were about eight for I, about 15 for II, about seven for III. After DNase treatment, RNA was made into whole-transcriptome libraries. The study, taken as a whole, reports: Approximately 80% of IR-seq clonotypes had one read, totaling around 3.4% of reads; RNA-seq: about 74% and 41%. The sorted CD138-negative fraction was a mixed bone marrow immune population, not purified T cells.

This CDR3 has 14 residues. Per the germline V gene, CDR1 is SGHRS and CDR2 is YFSETQ. Trimming left V 4 bases short and J 1 base short, with 11 bases between. The sequenced material came from a population of CD138-negative cells sorted from bone marrow. The TCR sequence derives from a donor aged 40 or older with multiple myeloma. The chain combines TRBV5-1 with TRBJ2-5, with D perhaps TRBD1 (5 bases). The CDR3 DNA reads TGCGCCAGCAGCCCCTCTGGGGCCCAAGAGACCCAGTACTTC. Its translation is CASSPSGAQETQYF. Together with reference TRBV5-1 and TRBJ2-5, the CDR3 gives the full variable domain: KAGVTQTPRYLIKTRGQQVTLSCSPISGHRSVSWYQQTPGQGLQFLFEYFSETQRNKGNFPGRFSGRQFSNSRSEMNVSTLELGDSALYLCASSPSGAQETQYFGPGTRLLVL.